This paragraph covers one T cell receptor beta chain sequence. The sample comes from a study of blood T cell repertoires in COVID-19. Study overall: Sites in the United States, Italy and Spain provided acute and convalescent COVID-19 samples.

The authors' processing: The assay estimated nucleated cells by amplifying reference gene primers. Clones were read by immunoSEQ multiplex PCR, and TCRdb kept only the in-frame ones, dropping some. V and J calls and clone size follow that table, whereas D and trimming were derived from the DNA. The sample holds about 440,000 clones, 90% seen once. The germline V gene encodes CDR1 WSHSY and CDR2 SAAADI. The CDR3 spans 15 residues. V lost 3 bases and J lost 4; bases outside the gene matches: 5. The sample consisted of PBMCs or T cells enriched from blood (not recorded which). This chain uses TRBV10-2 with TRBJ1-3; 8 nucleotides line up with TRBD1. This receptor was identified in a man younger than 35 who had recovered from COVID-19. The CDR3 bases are TGCGCCAGCAGTGACGGACAGGGTTCGGGAAACACCATATATTTT. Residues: CASSDGQGSGNTIYF.